A selection of T cell receptor beta chains follows, all from one sample in a study of long-term antiretroviral therapy in people with HIV. Some clones are missing from TCRdb's copy, which holds only in-frame ones; the method was immunoSEQ multiplex PCR. The table includes some 10,000 clones, 85% to 90% detected once. This specimen consisted of unsorted PBMCs, obtained 0.2 years before starting antiretroviral therapy. The receptor set was obtained from a woman in her thirties or forties with HIV. The CDR3 runs from the conserved cysteine through the conserved F or W. D genes are given only for firm matches. The size of a clone is reported for some rows only, either as once, few or many, or as a class for expanded clones.

size,D,V,J,DNA,CDR3
.,TRBD1,TRBV2,TRBJ1-2,TGTGCCAGCAGTCCAGGGGGTAGCTATGGCTACACCTTC,CASSPGGSYGYTF
.,TRBD2,TRBV5-1,TRBJ2-7,TGCGCCAGCAGCTTAGCGGGGCTGTCCTACGAGCAGTACTTC,CASSLAGLSYEQYF
.,TRBD1,TRBV7-2,TRBJ1-2,TGTGCCAGCAGCTTAGTGGGACAGTCCAACGGCTACACCTTC,CASSLVGQSNGYTF
.,TRBD1,TRBV27,TRBJ1-4,TGTGCCAGCAGTACCCGGGACAGGGGGGATAATGAAAAACTGTTTTTT,CASSTRDRGDNEKLFF
.,.,TRBV7-9,TRBJ2-7,TGTGCCAGCAGACCGAGTGGGGATGAGCAGTACTTC,CASRPSGDEQYF
.,TRBD1,TRBV6-6,TRBJ1-2,TGTGCCAGCAGCAACCGGGACAGGGGGCTCAGTGGCTACACCTTC,CASSNRDRGLSGYTF
.,.,TRBV10-3,TRBJ1-6,TGTGCCATCAGTAACAGGGAAAATTCACCCCTCCACTTT,CAISNRENSPLHF
once,.,TRBV4-1,TRBJ1-1,TGCGCCAGCAGCCTGGCCCCAAGGGCGAGGGCCACTGAAGCTTTCTTT,CASSLAPRARATEAFF
few,.,TRBV4-1,TRBJ1-5,TGCGCCAGCAGCCAAGATTTCGGTAGCAATCAGCCCCAGCATTTT,CASSQDFGSNQPQHF
.,TRBD1,TRBV4-1,TRBJ1-2,TGCGCCAGCAGCAAAGATCAACAGGGGGACTATGGCTACACCTTC,CASSKDQQGDYGYTF
.,TRBD2,TRBV14,TRBJ2-2,TGTGCCAGCAGCCAAGTTTTCTCCCGGGGGGGCCTCTCTGTCGGGGAGCTGTTTTTT,CASSQVFSRGGLSVGELFF
.,.,TRBV6-1,TRBJ2-1,TGTGCCAGCAGAACAAGGAGCTCCTACAATGAGCAGTTCTTC,CASRTRSSYNEQFF
.,.,TRBV5-6,TRBJ1-4,TGTGCCAGCAGCCCATTACCAACTAATGAAAAACTGTTTTTT,CASSPLPTNEKLFF
.,.,TRBV9,TRBJ2-2,TGTGCCAGCAGCGTAGACCCAGGGCAGAAGACCGGGGAGCTGTTTTTT,CASSVDPGQKTGELFF
.,.,TRBV7-9,TRBJ2-1,TGTGCCAGCAGCTTATTACGGGGGCTAGCCTACAATGAGCAGTTCTTC,CASSLLRGLAYNEQFF
.,TRBD1,TRBV19,TRBJ1-3,TGTGCCAGTACCAGCCGGGACAGGCTCCGGTCTGGAAACACCATATATTTT,CASTSRDRLRSGNTIYF
.,.,TRBV2,TRBJ2-6,TGTGCCAGCGTACAGGGCTCTGGGGCCAACGTCCTGACTTTC,CASVQGSGANVLTF
.,TRBD1,TRBV5-4,TRBJ2-7,TGTGCCAGCAGCGCCGGGCCGGACAGGGCAGACGAGCAGTACTTC,CASSAGPDRADEQYF
.,.,TRBV11-2,TRBJ2-3,TGTGCCAGCAGCTTAGATGCGCCAGGGGCGGATACGCAGTATTTT,CASSLDAPGADTQYF
.,TRBD2,TRBV11-1,TRBJ2-3,TGTGCCAGCAGCTCGTTTAGCGGGGGGGAATCTGGCGATACGCAGTATTTT,CASSSFSGGESGDTQYF
few,.,TRBV20-1,TRBJ1-1,TGCAGTGCTAGAATCTCAACTGAAGCTTTCTTT,CSARISTEAFF
.,.,TRBV18,TRBJ2-1,TGTGCCAGCTCACCGCGGACCAGCGTGGACAATGAGCAGTTCTTC,CASSPRTSVDNEQFF
.,.,TRBV6-5,TRBJ1-1,TGTGCCAGCAGCTTCGTACCCGGGAACACTGAAGCTTTCTTT,CASSFVPGNTEAFF
.,.,TRBV6-6,TRBJ1-1,TGTGCCAGCAGTTCTTCAGGCCCCGGAGACACTGAAGCTTTCTTT,CASSSSGPGDTEAFF
.,.,TRBV7-8,TRBJ1-5,TGTGCCAGCAGCTTCGGTATCCTTGATAGCAATCAGCCCCAGCATTTT,CASSFGILDSNQPQHF
once,.,TRBV19,TRBJ1-2,TGTGCCAGTAGCAAGGTAACTAGCGGTGGCTACACCTTC,CASSKVTSGGYTF
.,TRBD1,TRBV5-6,TRBJ2-1,TGTGCCAGCAGCTTGGTGGGACAGGGAAACAATGAGCAGTTCTTC,CASSLVGQGNNEQFF
.,.,TRBV7-9,TRBJ2-7,TGTGCCAGCAGTACTAAAGGACAGAATTACGAGCAGTACTTC,CASSTKGQNYEQYF
.,TRBD1,TRBV5-4,TRBJ1-5,TGTGCCAGCAGCTTCGACCCGACAGGGGAGCAGCCCCAGCATTTT,CASSFDPTGEQPQHF
.,TRBD1,TRBV30,TRBJ1-3,TGTGCCTGGAGCCTTACAGGGGGGACAGACACCATATATTTT,CAWSLTGGTDTIYF
.,.,TRBV7-2,TRBJ1-2,TGTGCCAGCAGCTCCCAGTTTACTGGGGCCTTGGGCTACACCTTC,CASSSQFTGALGYTF
.,.,TRBV30,TRBJ1-1,TGTGCCTGGAGTACGGGCCGGGGCACTGAAGCTTTCTTT,CAWSTGRGTEAFF
.,TRBD1,TRBV11-2,TRBJ2-3,TGTGCCAGCAGCTTAGATCGCGGACAGGGACTGGTCTTT,CASSLDRGQGLVF
large,TRBD1,TRBV27,TRBJ2-1,TGTGCCAGCAGTTTATCGGGCCTTACAGGGGGGTGGGTGGATGAGCAGTTCTTC,CASSLSGLTGGWVDEQFF
.,.,TRBV14,TRBJ2-2,TGTGCCAGCAGCTCAACTGGAACGGGTTTTACCGGGGAGCTGTTTTTT,CASSSTGTGFTGELFF
.,TRBD1,TRBV15,TRBJ2-1,TGTGCCACCAGCAGGACAGGGTCCTACAATGAGCAGTTCTTC,CATSRTGSYNEQFF
.,.,TRBV27,TRBJ2-7,TGTGCCAGCAGTTTAAACGGACGGTTCCAGGACGAGCAGTACTTC,CASSLNGRFQDEQYF
.,.,TRBV7-8,TRBJ1-4,TGTGCCAGCAGCTTCGGGACCGTGGGGGAAAAACTGTTTTTT,CASSFGTVGEKLFF
.,TRBD1,TRBV19,TRBJ1-6,TGTGCCAGTACTCAGACAGGGAATTCACCCCTCCACTTT,CASTQTGNSPLHF
few,TRBD1,TRBV7-2,TRBJ1-2,TGTGCCAGCAGCGAAGACAGGGGGCTCATAGCTAACTATGGCTACACCTTC,CASSEDRGLIANYGYTF
.,TRBD1,TRBV5-4,TRBJ2-7,TGTGCCAGCAGCATAGACAGGGGTCCCTTTTACGAGCAGTACTTC,CASSIDRGPFYEQYF
.,.,TRBV4-3,TRBJ2-1,TGCGCCAGCAGCCATATCAACCCCGGGGGCCCCACCTACAATGAGCAGTTCTTC,CASSHINPGGPTYNEQFF
.,.,TRBV30,TRBJ1-5,TGTGCCTCCGGTGAGGGTGGAAATCAGCCCCAGCATTTT,CASGEGGNQPQHF
.,.,TRBV19,TRBJ1-4,TGTGCCAGTAGTCTGGACATCTTGGATGAAAAACTGTTTTTT,CASSLDILDEKLFF
.,TRBD2,TRBV9,TRBJ2-1,TGTGCCAGCAGCGCGCGGGGCGGGGGGGCCTACAATGAGCAGTTCTTC,CASSARGGGAYNEQFF
.,.,TRBV21-1,TRBJ1-2,TGTGCCAGCAGCAAACGGCGAGGGTCTTGCTATGGCTACACCTTC,CASSKRRGSCYGYTF
.,.,TRBV6-1,TRBJ1-2,TGTGCCAGCAGTGAACAGGGAATCGGCGGTGGCTACACCTTC,CASSEQGIGGGYTF